The 32 T cell receptor beta chains below were found in one sample sequenced in a study of blood T cell repertoires in COVID-19. Generated by immunoSEQ multiplex PCR, the TCRdb table keeps only in-frame clones and is missing some. The repertoire holds about 140,000 clones, with over 75% as singletons. Sequencing was carried out using peripheral blood. The source is a human donor in a cohort sampled during active COVID-19.

This clone was detected ten times or more. J is TRBJ1-2 and V is TRBV2; tentatively, D is TRBD1 (6 bases). CDR1 SNHLY and CDR2 FYNNEI come from the germline V gene. The CDR3 runs to 15 residues. The V and J ends lost 2 bases and 7 bases respectively, with 17 bases between them. The CDR3 region has the DNA TGTGCCAGCAGTGAAAGTAGCAGGGGTAGTTTTGGCTACACCTTC. It codes for CASSESSRGSFGYTF.

The genes are TRBV7-6 and TRBJ1-2; no firm D call. CDR3 length: 15 residues. Germline V gene data show CDR1 as SGHVS and CDR2 as FNYEAQ. With 5 bases removed from V and 0 bases from J, the gap between germline ends came to 13 bases. The CDR3 sequence is CASSQGRSSNYGYTF. The DNA of the CDR3 is TGTGCCAGCAGCCAAGGGAGGTCTTCTAACTATGGCTACACCTTC.

This chain joins TRBV11-3 and TRBJ2-1; possibly TRBD1 for D (5 bases). The CDR3 spans 14 residues. The germline V gene has CDR1 SGHNT and CDR2 YENEEA. Trimming removed 5 bases from V and 7 bases from J, with 15 bases in between. The CDR3, as DNA: TGTGCCAGCAGCCCATTTGGGGCCGTAAATGAGCAGTTCTTC. Translated: CASSPFGAVNEQFF. Full variable domain (remainder filled in from reference TRBV11-3 and TRBJ2-1): EAGVVQSPRYKIIEKKQPVAFWCNPISGHNTLYWYLQNLGQGPELLIRYENEEAVDDSQLPKDRFSAERLKGVDSTLKIQPAELGDSAVYLCASSPFGAVNEQFFGPGTRLTVL.

The chain carries TRBV5-1 and TRBJ2-1, with TRBD2 matching over 11 bases. The junction had 6 bases not matched to a gene; V was cut back by 3 bases and J by 4 bases. This CDR3 is 16 amino acids long. CDR1 SGHRS and CDR2 YFSETQ come from the germline V gene. The CDR3 bases are TGCGCCAGCAGCTCGACTTCTAGCGGGGGGTACAATGAGCAGTTCTTC. As protein: CASSSTSSGGYNEQFF.

V and J are TRBV4-1 and TRBJ2-7; 14 bases fit TRBD2. The CDR3 is 16 residues long. The J segment lost 6 bases and the V segment lost 2 bases, leaving 6 bases of the junction unmatched. Germline V gene lookup returns CDR1 MGHRA and CDR2 YSYEKL. This CDR3 reads CASSQPGLAGAAEQYF. The CDR3 coding sequence is TGCGCCAGCAGCCAACCGGGACTAGCGGGAGCGGCCGAGCAGTACTTC.

The chain links TRBV2 to TRBJ2-1; the match to TRBD1 covers 11 bases. The CDR3 loop spans 15 amino acids. Germline V gene data show CDR1 as SNHLY and CDR2 as FYNNEI. V was pared by 6 bases and J by 7 bases, with 8 bases of the junction left unmatched. DNA of the CDR3: TGTGCCAGCAGGGCCGGGACAGGGGGGTGGAATGAGCAGTTCTTC. Protein product: CASRAGTGGWNEQFF.

The chain combines TRBV15 with TRBJ2-1, with TRBD2 as a possible D gene (5 bases). Germline CDR1 and CDR2: LNHNV and YYDKDF (reference sequence). V was clipped by 1 base and J by 2 bases, with 9 bases between them. CDR3 length equals 15 residues. CDR3 in amino acids: CATSRAGIPYNEQFF. CDR3 in DNA: TGTGCCACCAGCAGAGCGGGAATCCCCTACAATGAGCAGTTCTTC.

This chain connects TRBV4-1 to TRBJ2-3, with a possible D match to TRBD2 (6 bases). Trimming shortened V by 4 bases and J by 1 base, and 9 bases separated the two germline ends. This CDR3 contains 14 residues. Germline V lookup: CDR1 MGHRA, CDR2 YSYEKL. The CDR3 bases are TGCGCCAGCAGCCGACTAGAGGGCACAGATACGCAGTATTTT. Protein sequence: CASSRLEGTDTQYF.

The chain is built from TRBV3-1 (or the pseudogene TRBV3-2) and TRBJ1-5; 9 bases are a match to TRBD1. Germline V gene data show CDR1 as LGHDT and CDR2 as YNNKEL (reference sequence). J lost 0 bases, V lost 4 bases, and 10 bases had no gene match. This CDR3 is 18 amino acids long. The CDR3: CASSLGTGSRYSNQPQHF. The CDR3, as DNA: TGTGCCAGCAGCCTGGGGACAGGGTCACGATATAGCAATCAGCCCCAGCATTTT.

The chain uses TRBV6-2 or TRBV6-3 and TRBJ2-3, with TRBD1 identical over 7 bases. CDR1 and CDR2 from the germline V gene are MNHEY and SVGEGT. After removal of 0 bases from V and 7 bases from J, the junction contained 10 bases not matched to a gene. The CDR3 is 16 residues long. The CDR3 sequence: CASSYSRQGRLNTQYF. In DNA, the CDR3 is TGTGCCAGCAGTTACTCGAGACAGGGAAGGTTAAATACGCAGTATTTT.

The rearrangement uses TRBV7-3 and TRBJ2-2; 11 positions agree with TRBD2. The CDR3 spans 18 residues. CDR1 is SGHTA, CDR2 FQGTGA, per germline. The J segment lost 4 bases and the V segment lost 0 bases, leaving 7 bases of the junction unmatched. In nucleotides, the CDR3 is TGTGCCAGCAGCTTAACTAGCGGGAGGGCCGCGGGCACCGGGGAGCTGTTTTTT. It specifies CASSLTSGRAAGTGELFF.

The V and J genes are TRBV7-9 and TRBJ2-5; 10 bases align to TRBD2. The V and J ends lost 2 bases and 5 bases, in that order; junction bases with no gene match: 5. This CDR3 region has 15 residues. The V gene's germline CDR1 is SEHNR and CDR2 FQNEAQ (reference sequence). For the CDR3, the DNA is TGTGCCAGCAGCTTACTAGCGGGAGTTTCTGAGACCCAGTACTTC. The encoded protein is CASSLLAGVSETQYF.

This chain connects TRBV9 to TRBJ1-1; D unclear. V shed 0 bases and J shed 1 base, with 4 bases lying between them. The CDR3 runs to 13 residues. Germline V gene sequence: CDR1 SGDLS, CDR2 YYNGEE. CDR3 sequence (DNA): TGTGCCAGCAGCGTAGTGGCGAACACTGAAGCTTTCTTT. This gives the protein CASSVVANTEAFF.

V is TRBV11-2 and J is TRBJ2-2; 10 nucleotides agree with TRBD2. The J segment lost 6 bases and the V segment lost 3 bases, leaving 4 bases of the junction unmatched. This CDR3 is built from 15 residues. CDR1 is SGHAT, CDR2 FQNNGV, per germline. This chain's CDR3 is CASSFSSGSSGELFF. CDR3 DNA: TGTGCCAGCAGCTTTTCTAGCGGGAGCTCCGGGGAGCTGTTTTTT.

The chain joins TRBV7-9 to TRBJ1-1; D gene unclear. Germline CDR1 and CDR2: SEHNR and FQNEAQ (reference sequence). CDR3 length equals 14 residues. With 5 bases removed from V and 5 bases from J, the gap between germline ends came to 15 bases. CDR3 in DNA: TGTGCCAGCAGCCTGATTGACACACGGACTGAAGCTTTCTTT. The encoded protein is CASSLIDTRTEAFF.

This chain connects TRBV18 to TRBJ1-5; 10 bases align to TRBD1. This CDR3 region has 15 residues. Germline loops: CDR1 KGHSH, CDR2 LQKENI. V shed 4 bases and J 5 bases; nucleotides not matched to a gene: 5. The CDR3 nucleotides read TGTGCCAGCTCACGGACAGGGGGAACGGATCAGCCCCAGCATTTT. Residues: CASSRTGGTDQPQHF.

The chain is built from TRBV27 and TRBJ1-6, with 12 bases fitting TRBD1. Looked up from germline, CDR1 is MNHEY and CDR2 is SMNVEV (reference sequence). This CDR3 is 17 amino acids long. V shed 4 bases and J 3 bases; nucleotides not matched to a gene: 4. The CDR3 DNA reads as TGTGCCAGCAGTTCGGGACAGGGGGCGGTCTATAATTCACCCCTCCACTTT. Translated: CASSSGQGAVYNSPLHF.

The genes are TRBV3-1 (or the pseudogene TRBV3-2) and TRBJ2-2, with TRBD2 matching over 9 bases. Germline V gene data show CDR1 as LGHDT and CDR2 as YNNKEL (reference sequence). J was trimmed by 1 base and V by 0 bases; bases with no gene match: 3. CDR3 size: 17 residues. The CDR3 DNA reads TGTGCCAGCAGCCAAGATCCGACTAGCGGGAACACCGGGGAGCTGTTTTTT. Protein: CASSQDPTSGNTGELFF.

This clone has only one observation. The gene calls are TRBV11-2 and TRBJ2-7, with 8 bases lining up with TRBD1. The germline V gene encodes CDR1 SGHAT and CDR2 FQNNGV. V lost 0 bases to trimming and J lost 0 bases; unmatched junction nucleotides: 4. This CDR3 has 16 residues. CDR3 protein: CASSLERTGNSYEQYF. CDR3 sequence (DNA): TGTGCCAGCAGCTTAGAAAGGACAGGGAACTCCTACGAGCAGTACTTC.

This clone has just a few counts. This chain links TRBV15 with TRBJ2-1; 13 bases agree with TRBD2. The germline V gene has CDR1 LNHNV and CDR2 YYDKDF (reference sequence). There are 17 residues in the CDR3. J lost 7 bases, V lost 5 bases, and 11 bases had no gene match. CDR3 coding DNA: TGTGCCACCAGCGGTTACTCACTAGCGGGAGGGCCGAATGAGCAGTTCTTC. Encoded protein: CATSGYSLAGGPNEQFF.

In nucleotides, the CDR3 is TGTGCCAGCAGCTTAGCGTGGAGCCCCTCCTACGAGCAGTACTTC. Protein sequence: CASSLAWSPSYEQYF. The chain couples TRBV7-8 to TRBJ2-7; no firm D call. There are 15 residues in the CDR3. Trimming removed 0 bases at V and 0 bases at J, with 9 bases between. Germline V gives CDR1 SGHVS, CDR2 FQNEAQ.

The V call is TRBV6-6, the J call TRBJ1-1, with 9 bases aligning to TRBD1. Germline V CDR1 and CDR2: MNHNY, SVGAGI (reference sequence). This CDR3 spans 14 amino acids. The J segment lost 5 bases and the V segment lost 6 bases, leaving 7 bases of the junction unmatched. The CDR3 loop reads CASRLGQGGTEAFF. The CDR3 bases are TGTGCCAGCAGATTGGGACAGGGAGGAACTGAAGCTTTCTTT.

The chain employs TRBV13 and TRBJ2-5, with a tentative D call TRBD2 (6 bases). The CDR3 has 21 residues. V was cut by 2 bases and J by 3 bases, with 31 bases left in between. Germline values: CDR1 PRHDT, CDR2 FYEKMQ (reference sequence). The CDR3: CASSLMASAREPFHFKETQYF. In DNA, the CDR3 is TGTGCCAGCAGCTTAATGGCTAGCGCCCGGGAGCCGTTCCACTTCAAAGAGACCCAGTACTTC.

J is TRBJ2-7 and V is TRBV5-1, with TRBD2 matching over 13 bases. The CDR3 consists of 15 residues. Germline V gene data show CDR1 as SGHRS and CDR2 as YFSETQ. The ends lost 6 bases at V and 3 bases at J; junction bases unmatched: 6. CDR3 DNA: TGCGCCAGCACCCTCGGGACTAGCGGGAACTACGAGCAGTACTTC. This gives the protein CASTLGTSGNYEQYF.

The J gene is TRBJ2-3, the V gene TRBV14, with 7 bases matching TRBD2. This CDR3 is built from 13 residues. The V segment lost 1 base and the J segment 9 bases; nucleotides outside the gene matches: 4. Per the germline V gene, CDR1 is SGHDN and CDR2 is FVKESK. The CDR3 loop reads CASSQGWEGTQYF. CDR3 in DNA: TGTGCCAGCAGCCAAGGATGGGAGGGGACGCAGTATTTT. Variable domain in full (rest from reference TRBV14 and TRBJ2-3): EAGVTQFPSHSVIEKGQTVTLRCDPISGHDNLYWYRRVMGKEIKFLLHFVKESKQDESGMPNNRFLAERTGGTYSTLKVQPAELEDSGVYFCASSQGWEGTQYFGPGTRLTVL.

The chain is built from TRBV6-5 and TRBJ1-1; no reliable D call. The CDR3 is 13 residues long. Germline CDR1 MNHEY, CDR2 SVGAGI. The V end lost 0 bases, the J end lost 5 bases, and 7 bases lay between the germline ends. CDR3 nucleotides: TGTGCCAGCAGTTACTCAAGGAGGACTGAAGCTTTCTTT. As protein: CASSYSRRTEAFF.

The chain has TRBV6-5 and TRBJ2-5; a possible D gene is TRBD2 (7 bases). This CDR3 is 14 amino acids long. The ends were cut back, 3 bases at V and 6 bases at J, with 14 bases in the middle. Per the germline V gene, CDR1 is MNHEY and CDR2 is SVGAGI. The CDR3 bases are TGTGCCAGCAGTTATGGGGGGGCAGGGAAGACCCAGTACTTC. It yields the protein CASSYGGAGKTQYF.

This clone was detected ten times or more. This chain joins TRBV7-8 and TRBJ2-2, with TRBD1 matching over 7 bases. Trimming at V came to 5 bases and at J to 5 bases, leaving 11 bases not matched to a gene. The CDR3 extends over 16 amino acids. CDR1 is SGHVS and CDR2 is FQNEAQ in the germline V gene. The CDR3 is CASSTGTATGTGELFF. The CDR3, as DNA: TGTGCCAGCAGCACCGGGACAGCCACGGGGACCGGGGAGCTGTTTTTT.

This clone was detected only a few times. The V gene is TRBV7-2, the J gene TRBJ2-1; D might be TRBD2 (5 bases). Germline CDR1 SGHTA, CDR2 FQGNSA. V lost 2 bases and J 5 bases, leaving 13 bases between the germline ends. CDR3 length: 15 amino acids. The CDR3 spells CASSLSSGSNNEQFF. The CDR3 coding sequence is TGTGCCAGCAGCTTATCCTCGGGGTCGAACAATGAGCAGTTCTTC.

The chain is built from TRBV4-3 and TRBJ2-7; 8 nucleotides line up with TRBD1. Unmatched junction bases numbered 1, after V lost 4 bases and J lost 2 bases. This CDR3 spans 13 amino acids. Looked up from germline, CDR1 is LGHNA and CDR2 is YSLEER. CDR3 residues: CASSPTGAYEQYF. CDR3 sequence (DNA): TGCGCCAGCAGCCCGACAGGGGCCTACGAGCAGTACTTC.

The chain couples TRBV6-1 to TRBJ2-7; 10 nucleotides line up with TRBD2. The germline CDR1 and CDR2 sequences are MNHNS and SASEGT. The CDR3 is made up of 18 amino acids. Trimming took 2 bases from V and 3 from J; bases not matched to a gene: 13. CDR3 loop: CASSERWTGLAGDYEQYF. The CDR3 DNA follows: TGTGCCAGCAGTGAAAGGTGGACGGGGCTAGCGGGAGACTACGAGCAGTACTTC.

The chain is built from TRBV4-3 and TRBJ2-1; 9 bases are shared with TRBD1. V lost 5 bases to trimming and J lost 6 bases; unmatched junction nucleotides: 8. The CDR3 covers 15 residues. The germline gives CDR1 LGHNA, CDR2 YSLEER. The CDR3 sequence is CASSTGQGGPNEQFF. CDR3 sequence (DNA): TGCGCCAGCAGCACGGGACAGGGAGGCCCCAATGAGCAGTTCTTC.